The 25 T cell receptor beta chains below come from one sample, sequenced in a study of T cell clonotyping in hematopoietic cell transplantation (dated by TCRdb to the early 2020s). This specimen's time point label, per the study, means: recipient sample about 28 days before transplant, after cytoreduction. Receptor amplification or capture employed the immunoSEQ multiplex PCR assay. TCRdb limited this immuneACCESS table to in-frame rearrangements with V and J called. A share of clones is missing; checked studies link under half to unresolved V genes, and the rest is unexplained. Recorded for this sample are 20,000 to 30,000 clones; 84% of them occurred a single time. The ten largest clones take up roughly 22% of the sample. This sample comprised peripheral blood mononuclear cells, obtained before stem cell transplant. These receptors all stem from a woman between 55 and 75 years old with acute myeloid leukemia. Some clones in this sample may be carry-over from other donors' samples.

The chain carries TRBV7-2 and TRBJ1-3, with D perhaps matching TRBD1 (5 bases). The CDR3 totals 13 residues. With 5 bases removed from V and 8 bases from J, the gap between germline ends came to 13 bases. Germline CDR1 and CDR2: SGHTA and FQGNSA. The CDR3 loop is CASSDRGGYTIYF. The DNA of the CDR3 is TGTGCCAGCAGCGATAGGGGAGGGTACACCATATATTTT.

The chain joins TRBV9 to TRBJ2-3; possible D gene TRBD1, 6 bases. This CDR3 has 15 residues. V lost 3 bases and J 4 bases, leaving 15 bases between the germline ends. Germline V gene lookup returns CDR1 SGDLS and CDR2 YYNGEE. CDR3 residues: CASSASQGRADTQYF. The CDR3 DNA follows: TGTGCCAGCAGCGCTTCACAGGGTCGGGCAGATACGCAGTATTTT.

In its sample, this clone was seen once. V gene TRBV27 combines with J gene TRBJ2-7; D remains unclear. The CDR3 has 13 amino acids. The germline V gene has CDR1 MNHEY and CDR2 SMNVEV (reference sequence). Trimming stripped 5 bases from V and 1 base from J, with 9 bases between. CDR3 nucleotide sequence: TGTGCCAGCAGTAGGACGGCTTCCTACGAGCAGTACTTC. This codes for CASSRTASYEQYF.

V usage is TRBV29-1 and J usage is TRBJ2-3; a possible D gene is TRBD1 (5 bases). Germline assignment: CDR1 SQVTM and CDR2 ANQGSEA. The CDR3 loop spans 13 amino acids. The germline V and J ends were trimmed by 0 bases and 9 bases, with 13 bases remaining between them. CDR3 loop: CSVEDLSWGTQYF. The DNA of the CDR3 is TGCAGCGTTGAAGATCTCTCGTGGGGCACGCAGTATTTT.

The V call is TRBV28, the J call TRBJ1-5; 7 positions agree with TRBD1. The junction had 8 bases not matched to a gene; V was cut back by 6 bases and J by 0 bases. The CDR3 consists of 16 residues. Germline V gives CDR1 MDHEN, CDR2 SYDVKM. CDR3 loop: CASSLDRAYSNQPQHF. The CDR3 DNA reads as TGTGCCAGCAGCCTTGACAGGGCGTATAGCAATCAGCCCCAGCATTTT. Together with reference TRBV28 and TRBJ1-5, the CDR3 gives the full variable domain: DVKVTQSSRYLVKRTGEKVFLECVQDMDHENMFWYRQDPGLGLRLIYFSYDVKMKEKGDIPEGYSVSREKKERFSLILESASTNQTSMYLCASSLDRAYSNQPQHFGDGTRLSIL.

The chain is built from TRBV25-1 and TRBJ2-5; possibly TRBD1 or TRBD2 for D (5 bases each). V lost 3 bases and J lost 5, with 19 bases in between. The CDR3 runs to 16 residues. From germline, CDR1 is MGHDK and CDR2 SYGVNS. CDR3 nucleotides: TGTGCCAGCAGTGACCAACGGACGAACTGGGGGGAGACCCAGTACTTC. Protein product: CASSDQRTNWGETQYF.

The chain employs TRBV9 and TRBJ2-6; D is unclear. Trimming pared 4 bases from V and 2 bases from J, leaving 7 bases between. The germline V gene has CDR1 SGDLS and CDR2 YYNGEE. This CDR3 region has 14 residues. CDR3 in DNA: TGTGCCAGCAGCATCCTCACTGGGGCCAACGTCCTGACTTTC. Amino acid sequence: CASSILTGANVLTF.

V usage is TRBV7-9 and J usage is TRBJ1-2; 11 positions agree with TRBD1. This CDR3 spans 16 amino acids. Germline CDR1 is SEHNR and CDR2 is FQNEAQ (reference sequence). The J segment lost 7 bases and the V segment lost 3 bases, leaving 10 bases of the junction unmatched. CDR3 nucleotides: TGTGCCAGCAGCTTGGGGGCGGACAGGGGGCTGGGTGGCTACACCTTC. The encoded protein is CASSLGADRGLGGYTF.

The DNA for the CDR3 is TGTGCCAGTAGTAGGGGACTAGCGGGGGGGCGGGTCACAGATACGCAGTATTTT. It translates to CASSRGLAGGRVTDTQYF. The chain carries TRBV19 and TRBJ2-3; TRBD2 matches at 16 bases. CDR1 is LNHDA, CDR2 SQIVND, per germline (reference sequence). This CDR3 has 18 amino acids. Trimming cost V 4 bases and J 2 bases; bases outside gene matches: 6.

This rearrangement joins TRBV7-3 to TRBJ2-1; no definite D call. Per germline, CDR1 SGHTA and CDR2 FQGTGA. Trimming stripped 0 bases from V and 4 bases from J, with 4 bases between. The CDR3 extends over 13 amino acids. The CDR3 DNA follows: TGTGCCAGCAGCTTAACGTATTACAATGAGCAGTTCTTC. Its protein is CASSLTYYNEQFF.

This chain uses TRBV5-1 with TRBJ2-7, with D perhaps matching TRBD1 (5 bases). The CDR3 is 15 amino acids. Per germline, CDR1 SGHRS and CDR2 YFSETQ. The V end lost 0 bases, the J end lost 5 bases, and 15 bases lay between the germline ends. CDR3 in DNA: TGCGCCAGCAGCTTGGTCGCATGGCAGGGCGACGAGCAGTACTTC. Amino acids: CASSLVAWQGDEQYF. Together with reference TRBV5-1 and TRBJ2-7, the CDR3 gives the full variable domain: KAGVTQTPRYLIKTRGQQVTLSCSPISGHRSVSWYQQTPGQGLQFLFEYFSETQRNKGNFPGRFSGRQFSNSRSEMNVSTLELGDSALYLCASSLVAWQGDEQYFGPGTRLTVT.

The chain recombines TRBV5-4 with TRBJ1-3, with a tentative D call TRBD1 (5 bases). CDR1 SGHNT and CDR2 YYREEE come from the germline V gene (reference sequence). V was clipped by 4 bases and J by 5 bases, with 10 bases between them. The CDR3 totals 13 residues. The CDR3: CASSQGSRNTIYF. The CDR3 DNA is TGTGCCAGCAGCCAGGGCTCGAGAAACACCATATATTTT.

The chain has TRBV10-3 and TRBJ1-5; no reliable D call. The CDR3 has 13 amino acids. The V gene lost 4 bases and the J gene lost 6 bases, with 10 bases spanning the gap. CDR1 ENHRY and CDR2 SYGVKD come from the germline V gene. CDR3 bases: TGTGCCATCAGTGCCGGGGAGGGTCAGCCCCAGCATTTT. The encoded protein is CAISAGEGQPQHF.

V is TRBV2 and J is TRBJ1-2; TRBD1 might be the D (6 bases). CDR1 and CDR2 from the germline V gene are SNHLY and FYNNEI. V was pared by 4 bases and J by 5 bases, with 14 bases between. The CDR3 consists of 14 residues. CDR3 sequence: CASSVVSGEYGYTF. CDR3 coding DNA: TGTGCCAGCAGTGTCGTGTCAGGGGAATATGGCTACACCTTC.

This chain uses TRBV6-5 with TRBJ2-2; 10 nucleotides agree with TRBD1. The CDR3 spans 16 residues. With V trimmed by 0 bases and J by 6 bases, 4 bases remained unmatched. Germline V gives CDR1 MNHEY, CDR2 SVGAGI. The CDR3 protein is CASSYSGTGAAGELFF. The CDR3, as DNA: TGTGCCAGCAGTTACTCCGGGACAGGGGCCGCCGGGGAGCTGTTTTTT.

The chain uses TRBV6-5 and TRBJ2-7; 13 bases match TRBD2. CDR1 is MNHEY, CDR2 SVGAGI, per germline. There are 14 residues in the CDR3. Losses at the gene ends were 6 bases for V and 6 bases for J; bases not matched to a gene: 5. The CDR3 bases are TGTGCCAGCAGCTCGACTAGCGGGGGGCGCGAGCAGTACTTC. Translated: CASSSTSGGREQYF.

The chain employs TRBV5-1 and TRBJ2-2, with unresolved D. Germline CDR1 reads SGHRS; CDR2 reads YFSETQ. The CDR3 extends over 13 amino acids. The V and J ends lost 0 bases and 4 bases respectively, with 4 bases between them. CDR3 protein: CASSLVGTGELFF. The DNA of the CDR3 is TGCGCCAGCAGCTTGGTGGGCACCGGGGAGCTGTTTTTT.

The CDR3 sequence is CATSGGSRDFQLSEQFF. The CDR3 bases are TGTGCCACCAGCGGGGGCTCCCGGGACTTCCAGCTCAGTGAGCAGTTCTTC. The rearrangement links TRBV15 to TRBJ2-1; D assignment may be TRBD1 or TRBD2 (6 bases each). This CDR3 is built from 17 residues. Germline CDR1 reads LNHNV; CDR2 reads YYDKDF (reference sequence). Between the trimmed V and J ends, which lost 5 bases and 9 bases, there was a span of 26 bases. Full variable domain (missing parts from reference TRBV15 and TRBJ2-1): DAMVIQNPRYQVTQFGKPVTLSCSQTLNHNVMYWYQQKSSQAPKLLFHYYDKDFNNEADTPDNFQSRRPNTSFCFLDIRSPGLGDTAMYLCATSGGSRDFQLSEQFFGPGTRLTVL.

The chain links TRBV19 to TRBJ2-1; either TRBD1 or TRBD2 may supply D (6 bases each). The germline V gene encodes CDR1 LNHDA and CDR2 SQIVND (reference sequence). Trimming pared 7 bases from V and 4 bases from J, leaving 17 bases between. This CDR3 region has 15 residues. The CDR3 DNA follows: TGTGCCAGTACTCGAGGGGGAGGAGCTTACAATGAGCAGTTCTTC. Its protein product is CASTRGGGAYNEQFF.

This chain connects TRBV10-3 to TRBJ2-5, with 10 bases lining up with TRBD1. J was trimmed by 3 bases and V by 6 bases; bases with no gene match: 4. CDR1 and CDR2 (germline): ENHRY, SYGVKD. The CDR3 loop spans 14 amino acids. The CDR3 region is CAIRTGTGEETQYF. In nucleotides, the CDR3 is TGTGCCATCAGGACCGGGACAGGGGAAGAGACCCAGTACTTC.

CDR3 DNA sequence: TGTGCCAGCAGCCCGAGGGGGACAGGACAACAGTATGAGCAGTTCTTC. Its translation: CASSPRGTGQQYEQFF. The chain couples TRBV14 to TRBJ2-1; 8 positions match TRBD1. V was pared by 4 bases and J by 8 bases, with 13 bases of the junction left unmatched. The CDR3 has 16 residues. From germline, CDR1 is SGHDN and CDR2 FVKESK. Based on the CDR3 plus reference TRBV14 and TRBJ2-1, the full variable domain is EAGVTQFPSHSVIEKGQTVTLRCDPISGHDNLYWYRRVMGKEIKFLLHFVKESKQDESGMPNNRFLAERTGGTYSTLKVQPAELEDSGVYFCASSPRGTGQQYEQFFGPGTRLTVL.

J is TRBJ1-2 and V is TRBV7-9; D is undetermined. Germline V lookup: CDR1 SEHNR, CDR2 FQNEAQ (reference sequence). Between the trimmed V and J ends, which lost 1 base and 2 bases, there was a span of 5 bases. The CDR3 sequence is 13 residues long. Here the CDR3 DNA reads TGTGCCAGCAGCTTAGAACAGAACTATGGCTACACCTTC. Protein product: CASSLEQNYGYTF.

The CDR3 DNA reads TGCGCCAGCCGTCTCCTCCCGGGGCAGGAGATCTACGAGCAGTACTTC. Translating gives CASRLLPGQEIYEQYF. The chain is built from TRBV4-1 and TRBJ2-7; D could derive from TRBD1 or TRBD2 (5 bases each). The germline V gene has CDR1 MGHRA and CDR2 YSYEKL. V was pared by 8 bases and J by 3 bases, with 23 bases between. CDR3 length: 16 residues.

The V and J genes are TRBV19 and TRBJ1-3, with 10 bases identical to TRBD1. Trimming cost V 5 bases and J 0 bases; bases outside gene matches: 1. Germline lookup yields CDR1 LNHDA and CDR2 SQIVND (reference sequence). The CDR3 has 15 residues. The CDR3, as DNA: TGTGCCAGTAGTGGACAGGGGGTCTCTGGAAACACCATATATTTT. This translates into CASSGQGVSGNTIYF.

This chain connects TRBV6-1 to TRBJ2-7; 7 positions match TRBD1. CDR1 MNHNS and CDR2 SASEGT come from the germline V gene. Trimming cost V 7 bases and J 0 bases; bases outside gene matches: 3. This CDR3 comprises 13 residues. CDR3 sequence: CASKTGNSYEQYF. In nucleotides, the CDR3 is TGTGCCAGCAAGACAGGGAACTCCTACGAGCAGTACTTC.